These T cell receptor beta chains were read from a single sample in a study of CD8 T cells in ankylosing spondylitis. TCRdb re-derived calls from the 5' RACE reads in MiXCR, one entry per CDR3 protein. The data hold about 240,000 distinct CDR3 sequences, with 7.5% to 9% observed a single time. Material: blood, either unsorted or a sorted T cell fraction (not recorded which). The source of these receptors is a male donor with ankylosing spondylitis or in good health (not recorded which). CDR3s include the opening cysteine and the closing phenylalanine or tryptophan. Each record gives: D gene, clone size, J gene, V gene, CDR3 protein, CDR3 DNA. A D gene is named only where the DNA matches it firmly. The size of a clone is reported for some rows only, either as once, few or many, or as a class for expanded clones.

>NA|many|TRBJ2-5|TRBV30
CAWSGDSRETQYF
TGTGCCTGGAGTGGTGATAGTCGGGAGACCCAGTACTTC
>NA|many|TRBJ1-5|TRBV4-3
CASSQVWAASNQPQHF
TGCGCCAGCAGCCAAGTGTGGGCAGCGAGCAATCAGCCCCAGCATTTT
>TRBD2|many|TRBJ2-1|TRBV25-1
CASSELRGSLAGEYNEQFF
TGTGCCAGCAGTGAATTAAGGGGTTCGCTAGCGGGGGAATACAATGAGCAGTTCTTC
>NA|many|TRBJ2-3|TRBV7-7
CASSFGTGTDTQYF
TGTGCTAGCAGCTTCGGGACTGGCACAGATACGCAGTATTTT
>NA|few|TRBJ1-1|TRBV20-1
CSARDGGRGMNTEAFF
TGCAGTGCTAGAGATGGGGGACGGGGAATGAACACTGAAGCTTTCTTT
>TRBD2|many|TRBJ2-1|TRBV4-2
CASSQDPLAGVNEQFF
TGTGCCAGCAGCCAAGACCCGCTAGCGGGAGTTAATGAGCAGTTCTTC
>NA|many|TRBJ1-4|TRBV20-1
CSVRETNEKLFF
TGCAGTGTCAGGGAAACTAATGAAAAACTGTTTTTT
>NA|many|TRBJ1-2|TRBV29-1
CSVEGRRARDGYTF
TGCAGCGTTGAAGGGAGAAGGGCAAGGGATGGCTACACCTTC
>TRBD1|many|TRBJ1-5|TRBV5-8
CASSRGQGYQPQHF
TGTGCCAGCAGCCGCGGACAGGGCTATCAGCCCCAGCATTTT
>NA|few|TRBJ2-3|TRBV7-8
CASSLALTDTQYF
TGTGCCAGCAGCTTAGCCCTCACAGATACGCAGTATTTT
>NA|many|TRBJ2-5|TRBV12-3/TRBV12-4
CASSLERKTQYF
TGTGCCAGCAGTTTGGAACGAAAGACCCAGTACTTC
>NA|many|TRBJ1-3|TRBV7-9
CASSQAGPLGNTIYF
TGTGCCAGCAGCCAAGCCGGACCCCTTGGAAACACCATATATTTT
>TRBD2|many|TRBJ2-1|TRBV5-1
CASSTAGEPYNEQFF
TGCGCCAGCAGCACAGCGGGAGAACCCTACAATGAGCAGTTCTTC
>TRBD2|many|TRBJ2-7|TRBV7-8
CASSFTASGGIYEQYF
TGTGCCAGCAGCTTCACTGCTAGCGGGGGAATCTACGAGCAGTACTTC
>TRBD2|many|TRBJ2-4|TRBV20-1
CSASKTSGKNIQYF
TGCAGTGCTAGTAAGACTAGCGGGAAAAACATTCAGTACTTC
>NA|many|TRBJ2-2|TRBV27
CASSFRGWTGELFF
TGTGCCAGCAGTTTTCGGGGTTGGACCGGGGAGCTGTTTTTT
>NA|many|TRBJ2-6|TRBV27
CATRTGNAGANVLTF
TGTGCCACCAGAACAGGGAACGCTGGGGCCAACGTCCTGACTTTC
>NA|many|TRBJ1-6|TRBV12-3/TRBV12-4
CASSWTLGHNSPLHF
TGTGCCAGCAGTTGGACACTTGGGCATAATTCACCCCTCCACTTT
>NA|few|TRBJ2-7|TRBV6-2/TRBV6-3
CASKPQRGPSYEQYF
TGTGCCAGCAAACCCCAACGGGGTCCATCCTACGAGCAGTACTTC
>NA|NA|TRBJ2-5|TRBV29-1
CSVILTGLRETQYF
TGCAGCGTGATACTGACAGGACTCAGGGAGACCCAGTACTTC
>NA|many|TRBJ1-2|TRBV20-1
CSARDRRLNYGYTF
TGCAGTGCTAGAGATAGACGGCTTAACTATGGCTACACCTTC
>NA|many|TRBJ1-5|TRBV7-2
CASSLGINQPQHF
TGTGCCAGCAGCTTAGGTATCAATCAGCCCCAGCATTTT
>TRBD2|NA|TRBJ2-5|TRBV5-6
CASSALSGDQETQYF
TGTGCCAGCAGCGCCCTCAGCGGGGACCAAGAGACCCAGTACTTC
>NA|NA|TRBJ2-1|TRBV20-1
CSANPLRSYNEQFF
TGCAGTGCTAACCCCCTACGGTCATACAATGAGCAGTTCTTC
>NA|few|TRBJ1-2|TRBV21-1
CASSSRGVSTAYYGYTF
TGTGCCAGCAGCTCCCGCGGGGTTTCGACAGCCTACTATGGCTACACCTTC
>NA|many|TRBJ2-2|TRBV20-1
CSASGGTGELFF
TGCAGTGCTAGTGGGGGCACCGGGGAGCTGTTTTTT
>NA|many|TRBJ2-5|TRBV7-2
CASTDWAKTQYF
TGTGCCAGCACCGATTGGGCAAAGACCCAGTACTTC
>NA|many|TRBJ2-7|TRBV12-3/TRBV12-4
CASSPGQEQYF
TGTGCCAGCAGCCCCGGACAGGAGCAGTACTTC
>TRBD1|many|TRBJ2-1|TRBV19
CASSIVDRGNEQFF
TGTGCCAGTAGTATAGTTGACAGGGGCAATGAGCAGTTCTTC
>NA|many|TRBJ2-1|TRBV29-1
CSGGDSSIYNEQFF
TGCAGCGGGGGGGACTCGTCTATATACAATGAGCAGTTCTTC
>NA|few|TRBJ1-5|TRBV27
CASSLEGVEPQHF
TGTGCCAGCAGTCTCGAAGGGGTTGAGCCCCAGCATTTT
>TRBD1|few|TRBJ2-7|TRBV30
CAWSPGTGVSYEQYF
TGTGCCTGGAGTCCCGGGACAGGGGTCTCCTACGAGCAGTACTTC
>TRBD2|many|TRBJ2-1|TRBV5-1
CASSGTSGGANEQFF
TGCGCCAGCAGCGGGACTAGCGGGGGGGCCAATGAGCAGTTCTTC
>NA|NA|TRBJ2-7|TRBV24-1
CATSDFWGRGSRLLYEQYF
TGTGCCACCAGTGATTTCTGGGGCAGGGGAAGTCGCCTCCTCTACGAGCAGTACTTC
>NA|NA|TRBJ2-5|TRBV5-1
CASNPLGRQETQYF
TGCGCCAGTAACCCCCTAGGACGGCAAGAGACCCAGTACTTC
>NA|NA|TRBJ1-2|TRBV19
CASSGGDYGYTF
TGTGCCAGTTCGGGGGGCGACTATGGCTACACCTTC
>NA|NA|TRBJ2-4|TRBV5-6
CASSPGLLGKNIQYF
TGTGCCAGCAGCCCCGGGCTCCTCGGCAAAAACATTCAGTACTTC
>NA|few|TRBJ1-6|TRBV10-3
CAISDPQRPYNSPLHF
TGTGCCATCAGTGACCCTCAGAGGCCTTATAATTCACCCCTCCACTTT
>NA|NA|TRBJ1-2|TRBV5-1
CASSFGTGNYGYTF
TGCGCCAGCAGCTTCGGAACAGGAAACTATGGCTACACCTTC
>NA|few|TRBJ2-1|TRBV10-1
CASSEGGTEQFF
TGCGCCAGCAGTGAGGGGGGGACTGAGCAGTTCTTC
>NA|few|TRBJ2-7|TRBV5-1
CASSPTRVALTGEQYF
TGCGCCAGCAGCCCCACAAGGGTAGCGCTAACGGGGGAGCAGTACTTC
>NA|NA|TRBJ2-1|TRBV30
CAWSVVSDYNEQFF
TGTGCCTGGAGTGTAGTCAGTGACTACAATGAGCAGTTCTTC
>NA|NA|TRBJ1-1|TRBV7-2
CASSPRVRATEAFF
TGTGCCAGCAGCCCCAGAGTGAGGGCCACTGAAGCTTTCTTT
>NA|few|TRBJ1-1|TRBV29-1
CSVPTGKGEAFF
TGCAGCGTCCCCACGGGGAAGGGGGAAGCTTTCTTT
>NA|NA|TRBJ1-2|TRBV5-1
CASSLAGALDYGYTF
TGCGCCAGCAGCTTGGCAGGTGCTTTGGACTATGGCTACACCTTC
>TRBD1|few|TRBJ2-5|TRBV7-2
CASSQNRDRGIETQYF
TGTGCCAGCAGCCAGAACCGGGACAGGGGAATAGAGACCCAGTACTTC
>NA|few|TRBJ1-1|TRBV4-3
CASSQVVRGSTSTEAFF
TGCGCCAGCAGCCAAGTGGTTAGGGGTTCAACGAGCACTGAAGCTTTCTTT
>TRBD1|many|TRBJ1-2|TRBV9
CASSPWTGGYGYTF
TGTGCCAGCAGCCCTTGGACAGGGGGCTATGGCTACACCTTC
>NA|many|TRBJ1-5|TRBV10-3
CAISDRRANQPQHF
TGTGCCATCAGTGACCGAAGGGCCAATCAGCCCCAGCATTTT
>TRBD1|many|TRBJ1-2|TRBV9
CASSRQGGSNYGYTF
TGTGCCAGCAGCCGACAGGGGGGGTCTAACTATGGCTACACCTTC
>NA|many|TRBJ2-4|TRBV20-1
CSASIGLGKNIQYF
TGCAGTGCTAGTATAGGATTGGGCAAAAACATTCAGTACTTC
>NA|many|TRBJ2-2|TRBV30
CAWTQGTGELFF
TGTGCCTGGACCCAAGGCACCGGGGAGCTGTTTTTT
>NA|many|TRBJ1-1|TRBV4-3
CASSQDTGRATEAFF
TGCGCCAGCAGCCAAGATACAGGGCGGGCGACTGAAGCTTTCTTT
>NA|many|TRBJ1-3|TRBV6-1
CASSDGGLYTIYF
TGTGCCAGCAGTGATGGGGGGCTCTACACCATATATTTT
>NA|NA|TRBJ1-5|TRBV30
CAWSVAGNQPQHF
TGTGCCTGGAGTGTAGCGGGCAATCAGCCCCAGCATTTT
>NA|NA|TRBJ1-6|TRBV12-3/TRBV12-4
CASSFRGTYNSPLHF
TGTGCCAGCAGTTTCCGGGGGACCTATAATTCACCCCTCCACTTT
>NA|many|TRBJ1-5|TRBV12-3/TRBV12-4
CASSLSGSQPQHF
TGTGCCAGCAGTTTGTCAGGCAGCCAGCCCCAGCATTTT
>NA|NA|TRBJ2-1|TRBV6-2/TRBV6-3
CASSYSGDINEQFF
TGTGCCAGCAGTTACTCGGGGGATATCAATGAGCAGTTCTTC
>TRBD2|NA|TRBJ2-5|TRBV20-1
CSARDRPSGETQYF
TGCAGTGCTAGAGATCGGCCTAGCGGAGAGACCCAGTACTTC